The clone carrying this T cell receptor (beta chain) came up once. Its antigen is undetermined. The data were taken from a study of tumor and adjacent non-tumor tissue in lung cancer. Study-wide findings and caveats: Normal lung showed higher cumulative top 100 clone frequency than tumor. Compared with tumor, normal lung showed significantly lower TCR diversity.

No cell sorting was done before RNA was extracted from the tissue. TCRbeta libraries were built with three rounds of nested PCR, modified from ARM-PCR. TCRdb fed the multiplex PCR reads into MiXCR, producing one record per CDR3 protein. In the table there are approximately 76,000 distinct CDR3 sequences, around 70% of which are singletons. In germline, CDR1 is MGHRA, CDR2 YSYEKL. The CDR3 has 14 residues. V gave up 3 bases and J gave up 8 bases, with 17 bases separating them. Sequenced: lung tumor tissue. V is TRBV4-1 and J is TRBJ2-7, with D maybe TRBD1 (6 bases). The TCR sequence derives from a woman in her sixties or seventies with non-small cell lung cancer. CDR3 in amino acids: CASSQGDKSYKQYF. The CDR3 nucleotides are TGCGCCAGCAGCCAGGGGGACAAGTCTTACAAGCAGTACTTC.